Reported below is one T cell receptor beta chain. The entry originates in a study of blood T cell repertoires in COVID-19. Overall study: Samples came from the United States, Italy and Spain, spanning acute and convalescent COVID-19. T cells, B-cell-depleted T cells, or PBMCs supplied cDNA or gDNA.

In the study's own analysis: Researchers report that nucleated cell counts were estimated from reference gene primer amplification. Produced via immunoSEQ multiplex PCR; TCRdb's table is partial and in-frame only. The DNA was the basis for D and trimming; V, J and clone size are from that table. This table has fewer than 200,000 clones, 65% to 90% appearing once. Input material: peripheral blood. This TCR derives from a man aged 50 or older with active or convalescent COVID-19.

In DNA, the CDR3 is TGTGCCAGCAGGAAAGACAGGTTAACCGGGGAGCTGTTTTTT. It specifies CASRKDRLTGELFF. J is TRBJ2-2 and V is TRBV7-3; D is perhaps TRBD1 (6 bases). V dropped 6 bases and J dropped 5 bases, with 13 bases sitting between them. The CDR3 runs to 14 residues. From germline, CDR1 is SGHTA and CDR2 FQGTGA.